These 29 T cell receptor beta chains came from one sample sequenced in a study of blood T cell repertoires in COVID-19. Method: immunoSEQ multiplex PCR; TCRdb's copy keeps in-frame clones and lacks some. The sample lists hundreds of thousands of clones; roughly 88% were seen once. Sequences were obtained from peripheral blood. The receptor set was obtained from a woman between 50 and 59 years old with active or convalescent COVID-19.

This sequence joins TRBV5-1 and TRBJ1-2, with D tentatively TRBD1 (6 bases). CDR3 length: 14 amino acids. Germline assignment: CDR1 SGHRS and CDR2 YFSETQ. Trimming left V 4 bases short and J 3 bases short, with 13 bases between. The CDR3 protein is CASSLGAGDYGYTF. For the CDR3, the DNA is TGCGCCAGCAGCCTGGGTGCAGGGGACTATGGCTACACCTTC. Drawing the rest from reference TRBV5-1 and TRBJ1-2, the complete variable domain is KAGVTQTPRYLIKTRGQQVTLSCSPISGHRSVSWYQQTPGQGLQFLFEYFSETQRNKGNFPGRFSGRQFSNSRSEMNVSTLELGDSALYLCASSLGAGDYGYTFGSGTRLTVV.

V and J are TRBV7-7 and TRBJ2-2; TRBD1 matches 8 bases. The V gene's germline CDR1 is SSHAT and CDR2 FNYEAQ (reference sequence). This CDR3 is built from 15 residues. CDR3: CASSAQGARTGELFF. CDR3 bases: TGTGCTAGCTCGGCGCAGGGGGCTAGGACCGGGGAGCTGTTTTTT.

The chain recombines TRBV19 with TRBJ1-6; TRBD1 agrees at 9 bases. The CDR3 length is 20 residues. Germline trimming cut 1 base from V and 8 bases from J; bases unmatched to any gene: 18. Germline V gives CDR1 LNHDA, CDR2 SQIVND (reference sequence). The CDR3: CASSIASPRPGQGSDSPLHF. The CDR3 DNA follows: TGTGCCAGTAGTATAGCCTCACCGCGACCGGGACAGGGATCGGATTCACCCCTCCACTTT.

This chain uses TRBV28 with TRBJ2-5; 7 nucleotides line up with TRBD2. V lost 3 bases, J lost 7 bases, and 2 bases stayed unmatched. This CDR3 has 12 amino acids. Germline V gives CDR1 MDHEN, CDR2 SYDVKM. CDR3 coding DNA: TGTGCCAGCAGTTTCCAGCGGGGGACCCAGTACTTC. It yields the protein CASSFQRGTQYF.

Here the CDR3 reads CAWSIGQGTTEAFF. CDR3 DNA sequence: TGTGCCTGGAGTATTGGACAGGGGACCACTGAAGCTTTCTTT. The V call is TRBV30, the J call TRBJ1-1, with 9 positions matching TRBD1. Germline-derived CDR1 and CDR2 are GTSNPN and SVGIG (reference sequence). Unmatched junction bases numbered 5, after V lost 2 bases and J lost 4 bases. The CDR3 totals 14 residues.

This clone was counted between two and nine times. The J gene is TRBJ1-4, the V gene TRBV6-6, with D possibly being TRBD1 (5 bases). The germline V gene encodes CDR1 MNHNY and CDR2 SVGAGI (reference sequence). The CDR3 is 15 amino acids. The V gene lost 6 bases and the J gene lost 8 bases, with 19 bases spanning the gap. CDR3 sequence reads: CASSRPSGQGEKLFF. CDR3 coding DNA: TGTGCCAGCAGCCGCCCTTCAGGGCAGGGAGAAAAACTGTTTTTT.

This chain uses TRBV7-2 with TRBJ1-1, with D perhaps matching TRBD1 (6 bases). V lost 7 bases and J 4 bases, leaving 16 bases between the germline ends. Germline CDR1 SGHTA, CDR2 FQGNSA. The CDR3 totals 14 residues. CDR3 sequence (DNA): TGTGCCAGCACCCGTTCATCAGGGGCCACTGAAGCTTTCTTT. This codes for CASTRSSGATEAFF.

The chain uses TRBV27 and TRBJ1-3, with D hard to call. V lost 6 bases, J lost 3 bases, and 9 bases lay in between. CDR1 and CDR2 (germline): MNHEY, SMNVEV (reference sequence). The CDR3 extends over 13 amino acids. The CDR3, as DNA: TGTGCCAGCAGAGAGTCTTATGGAAACACCATATATTTT. Its translation: CASRESYGNTIYF.

The chain couples TRBV5-1 to TRBJ1-3, with 7 positions matching TRBD1. This CDR3 region has 16 residues. Germline assignment: CDR1 SGHRS and CDR2 YFSETQ. Trimming cost V 6 bases and J 0 bases; bases outside gene matches: 9. The CDR3 bases are TGCGCCAGCACCCCGGGACAGACAACCTCTGGAAACACCATATATTTT. Residues: CASTPGQTTSGNTIYF.

The chain carries TRBV6-2 or TRBV6-3 and TRBJ2-1; a possible D gene is TRBD2 (6 bases). CDR3 length equals 14 residues. CDR1 is MNHEY and CDR2 is SVGEGT in the germline V gene. V lost 4 bases, J lost 5 bases, and 12 bases lay in between. CDR3 sequence: CASSFGTYNNEQFF. In nucleotides, the CDR3 is TGTGCCAGCAGTTTCGGGACTTATAACAATGAGCAGTTCTTC.

J is TRBJ2-5 and V is TRBV9; 8 nucleotides line up with TRBD2. CDR3 length equals 16 residues. The V gene's germline CDR1 is SGDLS and CDR2 YYNGEE. V shed 3 bases, J shed 4 bases, and the junction held 11 bases outside the gene matches. CDR3: CASSAPSGAGVETQYF. CDR3 coding DNA: TGTGCCAGCAGCGCCCCCTCGGGAGCGGGGGTAGAGACCCAGTACTTC.

The V gene is TRBV28, the J gene TRBJ2-3, with D possibly matching TRBD1 (6 bases). Germline V gene data show CDR1 as MDHEN and CDR2 as SYDVKM. V dropped 8 bases and J dropped 4 bases, with 13 bases sitting between them. The CDR3 covers 13 residues. CDR3 DNA sequence: TGTGCCAGCGTCCGGACAGTTTCAGATACGCAGTATTTT. It encodes CASVRTVSDTQYF.

The chain carries TRBV30 and TRBJ2-3; D perhaps matches TRBD1 (5 bases). Trimming shortened V by 0 bases and J by 4 bases, and 5 bases separated the two germline ends. The CDR3 is 12 amino acids. Germline lookup yields CDR1 GTSNPN and CDR2 SVGIG (reference sequence). The CDR3, as DNA: TGTGCCTGGAGTGTGGGGCCAGATACGCAGTATTTT. It encodes CAWSVGPDTQYF.

The sample holds one count of this clone. The chain carries TRBV28 and TRBJ1-4, with D maybe TRBD1 (6 bases). CDR1 MDHEN and CDR2 SYDVKM come from the germline V gene. There are 16 residues in the CDR3. The V and J ends lost 1 base and 0 bases respectively, with 9 bases between them. CDR3 nucleotide sequence: TGTGCCAGCAGTTTATCCAGGGGTACAACTAATGAAAAACTGTTTTTT. Its protein product is CASSLSRGTTNEKLFF.

The rearrangement links TRBV6-2 or TRBV6-3 to TRBJ1-5; D is perhaps TRBD1 (6 bases). CDR1 is MNHEY and CDR2 is SVGEGT in the germline V gene. The length of the CDR3 is 15 residues. V dropped 0 bases and J dropped 2 bases, with 8 bases sitting between them. In nucleotides, the CDR3 is TGTGCCAGCAGTTACTCGAGACAGGGCAATCAGCCCCAGCATTTT. Encoded protein: CASSYSRQGNQPQHF.

This chain joins TRBV28 and TRBJ2-1; 12 positions agree with TRBD1. Germline V gene data show CDR1 as MDHEN and CDR2 as SYDVKM. Trimming took 2 bases from V and 0 from J; bases not matched to a gene: 14. This CDR3 has 21 residues. The chain's CDR3 is CASSLPTPGQGAPSSYNEQFF. CDR3 sequence (DNA): TGTGCCAGCAGTTTACCTACTCCGGGACAGGGGGCCCCGAGCTCCTACAATGAGCAGTTCTTC. Complete variable domain (other parts from reference TRBV28 and TRBJ2-1): DVKVTQSSRYLVKRTGEKVFLECVQDMDHENMFWYRQDPGLGLRLIYFSYDVKMKEKGDIPEGYSVSREKKERFSLILESASTNQTSMYLCASSLPTPGQGAPSSYNEQFFGPGTRLTVL.

This rearrangement joins TRBV6-5 to TRBJ2-7; a possible D gene is TRBD2 (5 bases). The germline V gene encodes CDR1 MNHEY and CDR2 SVGAGI. Trimming stripped 10 bases from V and 2 bases from J, with 15 bases between. This CDR3 comprises 13 residues. The CDR3 loop reads CATSPRGAYEQYF. The CDR3 region has the DNA TGTGCCACTTCCCCCCGGGGAGCCTACGAGCAGTACTTC.

V gene TRBV5-1 combines with J gene TRBJ1-1; TRBD1 might be the D (5 bases). Per germline, CDR1 SGHRS and CDR2 YFSETQ. Deletions cut 1 base from V and 1 base from J, with 11 bases between. The CDR3 contains 15 residues. In nucleotides, the CDR3 is TGCGCCAGCAGCTTGCAGGGAGGGTCGAACACTGAAGCTTTCTTT. It encodes CASSLQGGSNTEAFF. The whole variable domain, remainder taken from reference TRBV5-1 and TRBJ1-1, is KAGVTQTPRYLIKTRGQQVTLSCSPISGHRSVSWYQQTPGQGLQFLFEYFSETQRNKGNFPGRFSGRQFSNSRSEMNVSTLELGDSALYLCASSLQGGSNTEAFFGQGTRLTVV.

The chain is built from TRBV27 and TRBJ1-1; 7 bases map to TRBD1. The trim removed 5 bases at V and 5 bases at J, leaving 11 bases unmatched. The CDR3 extends over 15 amino acids. CDR1 is MNHEY and CDR2 is SMNVEV in the germline V gene (reference sequence). The CDR3 region has the DNA TGTGCCAGCAGTCCCTCCCAGGGGGTTCTGACTGAAGCTTTCTTT. It encodes CASSPSQGVLTEAFF.

This chain joins TRBV4-1 and TRBJ1-1; D possibly corresponds to TRBD1 (5 bases). V was pared by 3 bases and J by 1 base, with 18 bases between. Germline V gives CDR1 MGHRA, CDR2 YSYEKL. There are 17 residues in the CDR3. In nucleotides, the CDR3 is TGCGCCAGCAGCCAGAGGTCCGGGCAGGGTGGGAACACTGAAGCTTTCTTT. This encodes CASSQRSGQGGNTEAFF.

The chain recombines TRBV10-1 with TRBJ2-2; possibly TRBD2 for D (5 bases). From germline, CDR1 is WNHNN and CDR2 SYGVQD (reference sequence). Trimming removed 2 bases at V and 3 bases at J, with 7 bases between. The CDR3 sequence is 14 residues long. DNA of the CDR3: TGCGCCAGCAGTGAGGGACTTTACACCGGGGAGCTGTTTTTT. Translated: CASSEGLYTGELFF.

This clone was counted a single time. The chain carries TRBV27 and TRBJ1-4, with D unclear. The CDR3 runs 14 residues. Trimming shortened V by 3 bases and J by 8 bases, and 13 bases separated the two germline ends. Germline CDR1 and CDR2: MNHEY and SMNVEV (reference sequence). The DNA of the CDR3 is TGTGCCAGCAGTTTCCGGGGTCGAGTGGAAAAACTGTTTTTT. Translated: CASSFRGRVEKLFF.

This rearrangement joins TRBV7-2 to TRBJ2-5, with TRBD2 as a possible D gene (6 bases). V lost 2 bases, J lost 10 bases, and 20 bases lay in between. This CDR3 is built from 15 residues. Germline V gene lookup returns CDR1 SGHTA and CDR2 FQGNSA. CDR3 residues: CASSLKALILRGQYF. The CDR3 region has the DNA TGTGCCAGCAGCTTAAAGGCCCTGATCCTGCGGGGCCAGTACTTC.

The genes are TRBV21-1 and TRBJ1-4. TRBV21-1 is assigned pseudogene status. This CDR3 is built from 19 residues. CDR3 loop: CASSKARRQGKRDFEKLFF. The CDR3 DNA follows: TGTGCCAGCAGCAAAGCGAGGAGACAAGGGAAGCGGGATTTTGAAAAACTGTTTTTT.

This sequence joins TRBV14 and TRBJ2-7, with D perhaps matching TRBD2 (5 bases). Germline-derived CDR1 and CDR2 are SGHDN and FVKESK. Deletions cut 4 bases from V and 4 bases from J, with 23 bases between. The CDR3 extends over 17 amino acids. The CDR3 is CASSPRLLLGRRYEQYF. CDR3 DNA sequence: TGTGCCAGCAGCCCTCGCCTGCTTCTGGGTCGGAGGTACGAGCAGTACTTC.

CDR3 region: CASSFLTGVVNQPQHF. The CDR3 bases are TGTGCCAGCAGCTTCCTGACAGGGGTGGTCAATCAGCCCCAGCATTTT. The chain links TRBV5-8 to TRBJ1-5; TRBD1 matches 8 bases. Losses at the gene ends were 2 bases for V and 3 bases for J; bases not matched to a gene: 7. Germline CDR1 reads SGHTS; CDR2 reads YDEGEE. This CDR3 comprises 16 residues.

This chain's CDR3 is CASSWNRGPPHTEAFF. The CDR3 nucleotides read TGTGCCAGCAGCTGGAACAGGGGGCCTCCGCACACTGAAGCTTTCTTT. The chain carries TRBV5-6 and TRBJ1-1, with 9 bases matching TRBD1. The V and J ends lost 3 bases and 3 bases, in that order; junction bases with no gene match: 9. The CDR3 is 16 amino acids. Germline-derived CDR1 and CDR2 are SGHDT and YYEEEE.

The chain has TRBV3-1 (or the pseudogene TRBV3-2) and TRBJ2-5, with 9 nucleotides matching TRBD2. Germline trimming cut 5 bases from V and 1 base from J; bases unmatched to any gene: 2. Germline V gene sequence: CDR1 LGHDT, CDR2 YNNKEL (reference sequence). The CDR3 length is 14 residues. CDR3 residues: CASSGSGSQETQYF. The CDR3 coding sequence is TGTGCCAGCAGCGGTAGCGGGAGCCAAGAGACCCAGTACTTC.

This sequence joins TRBV6-4 and TRBJ2-1, with TRBD1 matching 8 bases. The V segment lost 6 bases and the J segment 14 bases; nucleotides outside the gene matches: 15. Germline CDR1 and CDR2: MRHNA and SNTAGT. The CDR3 spans 14 residues. CDR3 DNA: TGTGCCAGCAGACACGGGACAGGAAGGCCTTTCGAGTTCTTC. Amino acid sequence: CASRHGTGRPFEFF.